The rows below give T cell receptor beta chains drawn from one sample of a study of shared clonotypes between healthy human individuals. Measured with immunoSEQ multiplex PCR; TCRdb has only the in-frame clones, and not every one. The repertoire holds roughly 2.6 million clones, with roughly nine tenths as singletons. Input material: naive CD4+ T cells sorted from blood. The receptor set was obtained from a young man in good health. CDR3s include the opening cysteine and the closing phenylalanine or tryptophan. Fields, in order: D gene, V gene, J gene, clone size, CDR3 protein, CDR3 DNA. D genes are given only for firm matches. Rows give clone size only sometimes, using once, few, many, or a class for an expanded clone.

d_call: NA; v_call: TRBV7-2; j_call: TRBJ2-1; clone_size: NA; cdr3_aa: CASSSGTLRHEQFF; cdr3_nt: TGTGCCAGCAGCTCCGGGACACTACGGCATGAGCAGTTCTTC
d_call: TRBD2; v_call: TRBV2; j_call: TRBJ2-1; clone_size: NA; cdr3_aa: CASSPLAGGLDEQFF; cdr3_nt: TGTGCCAGCAGTCCGCTAGCGGGGGGGCTCGATGAGCAGTTCTTC
d_call: NA; v_call: TRBV14; j_call: TRBJ2-5; clone_size: once; cdr3_aa: CASSQHVTISETQYF; cdr3_nt: TGTGCCAGCAGCCAACATGTAACTATCTCAGAGACCCAGTACTTC
d_call: NA; v_call: TRBV21-1; j_call: TRBJ2-7; clone_size: NA; cdr3_aa: CASSWDLPGEQYF; cdr3_nt: TGTGCCAGCAGCTGGGACCTACCGGGGGAGCAGTACTTC
d_call: NA; v_call: TRBV10-3; j_call: TRBJ2-7; clone_size: NA; cdr3_aa: CAISEAGFYEQYF; cdr3_nt: TGTGCCATCAGTGAGGCGGGCTTCTACGAGCAGTACTTC
d_call: NA; v_call: TRBV10-3; j_call: TRBJ1-1; clone_size: NA; cdr3_aa: CAISEMEGTEAFF; cdr3_nt: TGTGCCATCAGTGAGATGGAGGGGACTGAAGCTTTCTTT
d_call: NA; v_call: TRBV7-6; j_call: TRBJ2-2; clone_size: NA; cdr3_aa: CASSLQGPWGLFF; cdr3_nt: TGTGCCAGCAGCTTACAGGGGCCCTGGGGGTTGTTTTTT
d_call: NA; v_call: TRBV15; j_call: TRBJ2-3; clone_size: NA; cdr3_aa: CATSSGFTDTQYF; cdr3_nt: TGTGCCACCAGCAGTGGATTCACAGATACGCAGTATTTT
d_call: TRBD2; v_call: TRBV7-2; j_call: TRBJ2-3; clone_size: NA; cdr3_aa: CASSLGLAGGWDTQYF; cdr3_nt: TGTGCCAGCAGCTTAGGGCTAGCGGGGGGCTGGGATACGCAGTATTTT
d_call: TRBD2; v_call: TRBV30; j_call: TRBJ2-5; clone_size: once; cdr3_aa: CAWSLAGEKTQYF; cdr3_nt: TGTGCCTGGAGTCTAGCGGGAGAAAAGACCCAGTACTTC
d_call: NA; v_call: TRBV19; j_call: TRBJ1-5; clone_size: NA; cdr3_aa: CASDETVYSNQPQHF; cdr3_nt: TGTGCCAGCGATGAGACAGTCTATAGCAATCAGCCCCAGCATTTT
d_call: TRBD1; v_call: TRBV19; j_call: TRBJ1-1; clone_size: NA; cdr3_aa: CASSIERGLGTEAFF; cdr3_nt: TGTGCCAGTAGTATAGAAAGGGGGCTCGGGACTGAAGCTTTCTTT
d_call: TRBD1; v_call: TRBV2; j_call: TRBJ1-6; clone_size: few; cdr3_aa: CASNRQGGTSPLHF; cdr3_nt: TGTGCCAGCAATAGACAGGGGGGAACGTCACCCCTCCACTTT
d_call: NA; v_call: TRBV5-1; j_call: TRBJ2-6; clone_size: NA; cdr3_aa: CASRLEDLGANVLTF; cdr3_nt: TGCGCCAGCCGCCTGGAGGACCTCGGGGCCAACGTCCTGACTTTC
d_call: NA; v_call: TRBV6-6; j_call: TRBJ2-2; clone_size: NA; cdr3_aa: CASRNSGGPGTGELFF; cdr3_nt: TGTGCCAGCAGAAACTCCGGGGGGCCTGGCACCGGGGAGCTGTTTTTT
d_call: NA; v_call: TRBV5-1; j_call: TRBJ1-5; clone_size: NA; cdr3_aa: CASSLEGLGNQPQHF; cdr3_nt: TGCGCCAGCAGCTTGGAAGGGCTCGGCAATCAGCCCCAGCATTTT
d_call: NA; v_call: TRBV4-2; j_call: TRBJ2-1; clone_size: NA; cdr3_aa: CASSLDYEGYNEQFF; cdr3_nt: TGTGCCAGCAGCCTCGACTATGAGGGCTACAATGAGCAGTTCTTC
d_call: NA; v_call: TRBV2; j_call: TRBJ1-5; clone_size: few; cdr3_aa: CASSGRVQPQHF; cdr3_nt: TGTGCCAGCAGTGGGAGGGTTCAGCCCCAGCATTTT
d_call: NA; v_call: TRBV15; j_call: TRBJ2-5; clone_size: NA; cdr3_aa: CATSRGATVQETQYF; cdr3_nt: TGTGCCACCAGCAGAGGGGCAACAGTCCAAGAGACCCAGTACTTC
d_call: TRBD1; v_call: TRBV5-1; j_call: TRBJ2-7; clone_size: NA; cdr3_aa: CASSSGTAYEQYF; cdr3_nt: TGCGCCAGCAGCTCCGGGACAGCCTACGAGCAGTACTTC
d_call: TRBD1; v_call: TRBV4-1; j_call: TRBJ2-3; clone_size: NA; cdr3_aa: CASSPSDRGPPDTQYF; cdr3_nt: TGCGCCAGCAGCCCTTCGGACAGGGGACCCCCAGATACGCAGTATTTT
d_call: NA; v_call: TRBV10-3; j_call: TRBJ2-1; clone_size: NA; cdr3_aa: CAIRPEYPYNEQFF; cdr3_nt: TGTGCCATCAGGCCGGAGTACCCTTACAATGAGCAGTTCTTC
d_call: NA; v_call: TRBV6-5; j_call: TRBJ1-3; clone_size: NA; cdr3_aa: CASSYSGGKSGNTIYF; cdr3_nt: TGTGCCAGCAGTTACTCGGGGGGGAAGTCTGGAAACACCATATATTTT
d_call: TRBD1; v_call: TRBV2; j_call: TRBJ1-5; clone_size: NA; cdr3_aa: CASSEGRGYQPQHF; cdr3_nt: TGTGCCAGCAGTGAAGGCAGGGGGTATCAGCCCCAGCATTTT
d_call: TRBD2; v_call: TRBV19; j_call: TRBJ2-1; clone_size: NA; cdr3_aa: CASSIDASGPYNEQFF; cdr3_nt: TGTGCCAGTAGTATAGATGCTAGCGGCCCATACAATGAGCAGTTCTTC
d_call: NA; v_call: TRBV6-5; j_call: TRBJ1-1; clone_size: NA; cdr3_aa: CASNPDGGIAEAFF; cdr3_nt: TGTGCCAGCAACCCGGACGGGGGGATCGCTGAAGCTTTCTTT
d_call: TRBD1; v_call: TRBV6-6; j_call: TRBJ1-5; clone_size: NA; cdr3_aa: CASTLTGTFNQPQHF; cdr3_nt: TGTGCCAGCACCTTGACAGGGACCTTTAATCAGCCCCAGCATTTT
d_call: NA; v_call: TRBV29-1; j_call: TRBJ2-5; clone_size: NA; cdr3_aa: CSVDSGETQYF; cdr3_nt: TGCAGCGTTGATAGCGGAGAGACCCAGTACTTC
d_call: NA; v_call: TRBV7-2; j_call: TRBJ2-3; clone_size: NA; cdr3_aa: CASSLEGVADTQYF; cdr3_nt: TGTGCCAGCAGCTTAGAGGGGGTGGCAGATACGCAGTATTTT
d_call: NA; v_call: TRBV9; j_call: TRBJ1-1; clone_size: NA; cdr3_aa: CASSVNRDTEAFF; cdr3_nt: TGTGCCAGCAGCGTTAATAGGGACACTGAAGCTTTCTTT
d_call: NA; v_call: TRBV4-3; j_call: TRBJ2-7; clone_size: NA; cdr3_aa: CASSPTLGNYEQYF; cdr3_nt: TGCGCCAGCAGCCCTACGCTAGGAAACTACGAGCAGTACTTC
d_call: NA; v_call: TRBV9; j_call: TRBJ2-2; clone_size: NA; cdr3_aa: CASSEPGTPTTGELFF; cdr3_nt: TGTGCCAGCAGTGAGCCGGGGACCCCGACCACCGGGGAGCTGTTTTTT
d_call: NA; v_call: TRBV27; j_call: TRBJ1-1; clone_size: once; cdr3_aa: CASSSYGVRAFF; cdr3_nt: TGTGCCAGCAGTTCATATGGAGTTAGGGCTTTCTTT
d_call: NA; v_call: TRBV9; j_call: TRBJ1-6; clone_size: few; cdr3_aa: CASSGGGSSYNSPLHF; cdr3_nt: TGTGCCAGCAGCGGTGGCGGGTCGTCCTATAATTCACCCCTCCACTTT
d_call: NA; v_call: TRBV9; j_call: TRBJ1-6; clone_size: NA; cdr3_aa: CASRGDADNSPLHF; cdr3_nt: TGTGCCAGCAGGGGGGACGCAGATAATTCACCCCTCCACTTT
d_call: NA; v_call: TRBV4-1; j_call: TRBJ1-1; clone_size: NA; cdr3_aa: CASSPTVLTGERTEAFF; cdr3_nt: TGCGCCAGCAGCCCCACAGTCTTAACCGGGGAAAGGACTGAAGCTTTCTTT
d_call: NA; v_call: TRBV2; j_call: TRBJ2-7; clone_size: NA; cdr3_aa: CASSEPPSEQYF; cdr3_nt: TGTGCCAGCAGTGAACCCCCTTCCGAGCAGTACTTC
d_call: TRBD1; v_call: TRBV6-5; j_call: TRBJ1-5; clone_size: NA; cdr3_aa: CASSSGGLSNQPQHF; cdr3_nt: TGTGCCAGCAGCTCAGGGGGCCTTAGCAATCAGCCCCAGCATTTT
d_call: TRBD2; v_call: TRBV28; j_call: TRBJ2-3; clone_size: NA; cdr3_aa: CASSSSWTSGSRNTQYF; cdr3_nt: TGTGCCAGCAGTTCCTCTTGGACTAGCGGGAGTAGAAATACGCAGTATTTT
d_call: TRBD1; v_call: TRBV19; j_call: TRBJ2-5; clone_size: NA; cdr3_aa: CASRSGTGQETQYF; cdr3_nt: TGTGCCAGTAGGTCCGGGACAGGGCAGGAGACCCAGTACTTC